This T cell receptor (beta chain) was captured by sequencing in a study of blood T cell repertoires in COVID-19. Study at large: Sources were T cells, B-cell-depleted T cells, or PBMCs; the material itself was cDNA or gDNA.

The germline V gene encodes CDR1 SGHTA and CDR2 FQGTGA. Trimming at V came to 4 bases and at J to 2 bases, leaving 7 bases not matched to a gene. The CDR3 consists of 16 residues. This table comes from immunoSEQ multiplex PCR, and its TCRdb copy is limited to in-frame clones, with some not included. The table shows hundreds of thousands of clones, with roughly four fifths occurring only once. This receptor was obtained from a man older than 75 with acute or convalescent COVID-19. The J gene is TRBJ2-2, the V gene TRBV7-3; 7 nucleotides align to TRBD2. Sequenced input: peripheral blood. In nucleotides, the CDR3 is TGTGCCAGCAGCTCTTTTCCGGGACTAAACACCGGGGAGCTGTTTTTT. Translating it yields CASSSFPGLNTGELFF.